Included here is one T cell receptor beta chain sequence, with context. No antigen is known for it. Profiled with immunoSEQ multiplex PCR; TCRdb holds only in-frame clones, not every one. The data show about 73,000 clones, 70% to 90% seen once. CDR3 length equals 14 residues. The J segment lost 4 bases and the V segment lost 1 base, leaving 1 base of the junction unmatched. Germline CDR1 reads SEHNR; CDR2 reads FQNEAQ (reference sequence). This entry comes from a study of cytomegalovirus exposure and HLA in healthy donors. As for the study in general: The roughly 110 validation repertoires were reported in a later analysis to have been generated on the same platform as the roughly 680 first-cohort repertoires. Broader study findings: Researchers reported that a few CMV-associated chains were confirmed in vitro as CMV antigen-specific. The study designated around 150 TCR beta chains cytomegalovirus-associated. Reported results showed that the classifier diagnosed cytomegalovirus status with high specificity and sensitivity.

V and J are TRBV7-9 and TRBJ1-2; 9 bases agree with TRBD1. The receptor comes from a woman in her late teens or twenties in good health and CMV-seropositive. The sample taken for sequencing was PBMCs. CDR3 nucleotide sequence: TGTGCCAGCAGCTTAGGACAGGGGGGCTATGGCTACACCTTC. Protein product: CASSLGQGGYGYTF. The full variable domain, rest sourced from reference TRBV7-9 and TRBJ1-2, is DTGVSQNPRHKITKRGQNVTFRCDPISEHNRLYWYRQTLGQGPEFLTYFQNEAQLEKSRLLSDRFSAERPKGSFSTLEIQRTEQGDSAMYLCASSLGQGGYGYTFGSGTRLTVV.